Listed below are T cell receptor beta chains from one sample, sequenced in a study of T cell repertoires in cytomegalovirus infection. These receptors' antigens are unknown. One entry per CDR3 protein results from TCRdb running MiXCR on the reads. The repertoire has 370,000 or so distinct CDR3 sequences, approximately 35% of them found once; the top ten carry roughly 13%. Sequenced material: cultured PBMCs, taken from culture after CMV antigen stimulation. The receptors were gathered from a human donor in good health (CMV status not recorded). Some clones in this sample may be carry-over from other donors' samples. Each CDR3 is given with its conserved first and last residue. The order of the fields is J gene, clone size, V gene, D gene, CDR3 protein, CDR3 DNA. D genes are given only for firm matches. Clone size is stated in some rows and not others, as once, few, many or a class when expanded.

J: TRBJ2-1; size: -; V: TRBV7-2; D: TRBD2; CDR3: CASSLRLAGVSGGNEQFF; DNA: TGTGCCAGCAGCTTGAGACTAGCGGGAGTCTCGGGGGGAAATGAGCAGTTCTTC
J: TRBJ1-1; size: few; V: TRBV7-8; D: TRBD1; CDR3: CASSPRRTGDTEAFF; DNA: TGTGCCAGCAGTCCACGACGAACAGGGGACACTGAAGCTTTCTTT
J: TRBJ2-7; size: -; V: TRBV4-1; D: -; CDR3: CASSQGPGGSYEQYF; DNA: TGCGCCAGCAGCCAAGGCCCCGGGGGAAGCTACGAGCAGTACTTC
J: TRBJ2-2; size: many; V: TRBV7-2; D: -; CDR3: CASSPPDVNTGELFF; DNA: TGTGCCAGCAGTCCCCCCGACGTGAACACCGGGGAGCTGTTTTTT
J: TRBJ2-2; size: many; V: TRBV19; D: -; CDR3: CASFSGNANTGELFF; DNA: TGTGCCAGCTTTAGCGGAAACGCGAACACCGGGGAGCTGTTTTTT
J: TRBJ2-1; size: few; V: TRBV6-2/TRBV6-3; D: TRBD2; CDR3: CASSEGLAGVGNEQFF; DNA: TGTGCCAGCAGTGAGGGACTAGCGGGAGTGGGGAATGAGCAGTTCTTC
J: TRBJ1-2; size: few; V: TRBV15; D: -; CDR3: CATSPYRANYGYTF; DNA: TGTGCCACCAGCCCCTACAGAGCTAACTATGGCTACACCTTC
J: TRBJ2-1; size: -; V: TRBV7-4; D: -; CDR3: CASIRDQYNEQFF; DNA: TGTGCCAGCATCCGGGACCAATACAATGAGCAGTTCTTC
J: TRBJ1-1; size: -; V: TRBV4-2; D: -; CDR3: CASSQDRGGEAFF; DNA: TGTGCCAGCAGCCAAGACAGGGGAGGTGAAGCTTTCTTT
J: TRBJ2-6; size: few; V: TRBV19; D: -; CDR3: CASTWTSGANVLTF; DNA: TGTGCCAGTACCTGGACCTCTGGGGCCAACGTCCTGACTTTC
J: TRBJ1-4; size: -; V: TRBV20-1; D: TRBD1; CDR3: CSATPGGREKLFF; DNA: TGCAGTGCTACTCCAGGGGGTCGGGAAAAACTGTTTTTT
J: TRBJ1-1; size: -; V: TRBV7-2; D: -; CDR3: CASSLVGGGDTEAFF; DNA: TGTGCCAGCAGCTTAGTGGGGGGGGGGGACACTGAAGCTTTCTTT
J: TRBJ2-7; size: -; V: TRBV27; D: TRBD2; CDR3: CASSSLAGYYEQYF; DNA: TGTGCCAGCAGCTCACTAGCGGGGTACTACGAGCAGTACTTC
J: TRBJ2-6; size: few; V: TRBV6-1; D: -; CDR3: CASGGPSGANVLTF; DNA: TGTGCCAGCGGGGGGCCCTCTGGGGCCAACGTCCTGACTTTC
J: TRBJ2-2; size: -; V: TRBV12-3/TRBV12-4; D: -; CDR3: CASSQPSGSRELFF; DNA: TGTGCCAGCAGCCAACCCAGCGGGTCCCGGGAGCTGTTTTTT
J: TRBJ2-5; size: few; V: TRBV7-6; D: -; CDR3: CASSPGPGETQYF; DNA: TGTGCTAGCAGCCCGGGACCTGGAGAGACCCAGTACTTC